Each of the 11 T cell receptor beta chains below was sequenced from the same sample in a study of CD8 T cells in ankylosing spondylitis. TCRdb re-analysed the 5' RACE reads in MiXCR, keeping a single row per CDR3 protein. The sample yields 150,000 to 200,000 distinct CDR3 sequences, around a sixth seen once. The sequencing input was blood, either unsorted or a sorted T cell fraction (not recorded which). The receptors shown here come from a male donor aged 5 to 30 with ankylosing spondylitis or in good health (not recorded which).

This clonotype was counted between two and nine times. CDR3 coding DNA: TGTGCCAGCAGCTCCCACAGCGGGAGGGATAATGAGCAGTTCTTC. Protein product: CASSSHSGRDNEQFF. The chain carries TRBV11-2 and TRBJ2-1, with 10 bases that match TRBD2. There are 15 residues in the CDR3. J lost 7 bases, V lost 4 bases, and 7 bases had no gene match. The germline CDR1 and CDR2 sequences are SGHAT and FQNNGV.

This clonotype was recorded many times. V and J are TRBV7-2 and TRBJ1-1; TRBD1 might be the D (5 bases). The CDR3 covers 11 residues. CDR1 and CDR2 (germline): SGHTA, FQGNSA. Trimming took off 8 bases at V and 6 bases at J, with 10 bases between the two ends. The CDR3 DNA reads TGTGCCAGCGGAGGGACGGCTGAAGCTTTCTTT. Amino acid sequence: CASGGTAEAFF.

This clonotype was recorded many times. CDR3 nucleotide sequence: TGTGCCAGCAGTTTAGTCGGGGTAGTTGGTAATGAGCAGTTCTTC. This encodes CASSLVGVVGNEQFF. The chain employs TRBV12-3 or TRBV12-4 and TRBJ2-1, with a weak D call TRBD2 (5 bases). CDR3 length: 15 amino acids. Trimming left V 1 base short and J 7 bases short, with 14 bases between.

The table lists this clonotype with a count of one. V is TRBV19 and J is TRBJ2-2; either TRBD1 or TRBD2 may fit D (5 bases each). V was trimmed by 3 bases and J by 3 bases, leaving 11 bases between them. Germline CDR1 is LNHDA and CDR2 is SQIVND (reference sequence). CDR3 size: 15 residues. The chain's CDR3 is CASSMGESHTGELFF. The CDR3 region has the DNA TGTGCCAGTAGTATGGGGGAGTCCCACACCGGGGAGCTGTTTTTT.

This clonotype was found many times. The V gene is TRBV24-1, the J gene TRBJ2-1; 8 bases line up with TRBD2. The trim removed 1 base at V and 10 bases at J, leaving 11 bases unmatched. The length of the CDR3 is 16 residues. Germline V lookup: CDR1 KGHDR, CDR2 SFDVKD. The CDR3 spells CATSDFSGDAPYEQFF. The CDR3 bases are TGTGCCACCAGTGATTTTAGCGGGGACGCCCCATACGAGCAGTTCTTC.

This clonotype was picked up many times. V is TRBV4-2 and J is TRBJ2-4; D unresolved. Germline CDR1 and CDR2: LGHNA and YNFKEQ. Trimming removed 1 base from V and 7 bases from J, with 8 bases in between. There are 13 residues in the CDR3. The CDR3 loop is CASSQGGVNIQYF. CDR3 coding DNA: TGTGCCAGCAGCCAAGGTGGGGTCAACATTCAGTACTTC.

This clonotype has a count of ten or more. The J gene is TRBJ2-5, the V gene TRBV7-2, with TRBD2 as a possible D gene (5 bases). CDR1 and CDR2 (germline): SGHTA, FQGNSA. V lost 5 bases and J lost 1, with 17 bases in between. This CDR3 is built from 16 residues. In DNA, the CDR3 is TGTGCCAGCAGCCGCACGAGGGAGTTCGCCCAAGAGACCCAGTACTTC. Translated, it gives CASSRTREFAQETQYF.

In this sample, this clonotype turned up many times. V usage is TRBV5-1 and J usage is TRBJ1-5; TRBD1 matches 7 bases. The CDR3 spans 15 residues. Germline CDR1 and CDR2: SGHRS and YFSETQ. The V segment lost 2 bases and the J segment 5 bases; nucleotides outside the gene matches: 7. This chain's CDR3 is CASSFRDSPHQPQHF. CDR3 coding DNA: TGCGCCAGCAGCTTTCGGGACAGTCCTCATCAGCCCCAGCATTTT.

This clonotype has at least ten counts. The chain combines TRBV24-1 with TRBJ2-1; 7 bases map to TRBD1. Germline values: CDR1 KGHDR, CDR2 SFDVKD. Germline trimming cut 10 bases from V and 8 bases from J; bases unmatched to any gene: 10. There are 13 residues in the CDR3. The CDR3 nucleotides are TGTGCCACAGAGACAGGGTTTAACGATGAGCAGTTCTTC. Amino acid sequence: CATETGFNDEQFF.

This clonotype came up many times. The gene calls are TRBV20-1 and TRBJ1-1, with TRBD1 identical over 7 bases. The CDR3 covers 16 residues. From germline, CDR1 is DFQATT and CDR2 SNEGSKA (reference sequence). The trim removed 3 bases at V and 0 bases at J, leaving 10 bases unmatched. The CDR3 sequence: CSASGQGVQVNTEAFF. DNA of the CDR3: TGCAGTGCTAGTGGTCAGGGGGTTCAGGTGAACACTGAAGCTTTCTTT.

This clonotype was seen ten or more times. V and J are TRBV12-3 or TRBV12-4 and TRBJ1-5; 7 bases are shared with TRBD1. With V trimmed by 6 bases and J by 5 bases, 7 bases remained unmatched. This CDR3 contains 14 residues. DNA for the CDR3: TGTGCCAGCAGACAAGACAGGGAGGATCAGCCCCAGCATTTT. Protein: CASRQDREDQPQHF.